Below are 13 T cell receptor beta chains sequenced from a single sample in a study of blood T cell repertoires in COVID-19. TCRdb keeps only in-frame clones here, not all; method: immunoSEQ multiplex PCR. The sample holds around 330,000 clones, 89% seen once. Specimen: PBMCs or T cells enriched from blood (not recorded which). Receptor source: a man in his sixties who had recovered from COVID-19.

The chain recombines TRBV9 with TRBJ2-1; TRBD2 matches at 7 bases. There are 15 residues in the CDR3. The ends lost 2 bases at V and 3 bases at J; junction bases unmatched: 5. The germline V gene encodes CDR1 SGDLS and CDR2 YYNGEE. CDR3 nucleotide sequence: TGTGCCAGCAGCGTTTTCTCGGGAGGCTACAATGAGCAGTTCTTC. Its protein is CASSVFSGGYNEQFF.

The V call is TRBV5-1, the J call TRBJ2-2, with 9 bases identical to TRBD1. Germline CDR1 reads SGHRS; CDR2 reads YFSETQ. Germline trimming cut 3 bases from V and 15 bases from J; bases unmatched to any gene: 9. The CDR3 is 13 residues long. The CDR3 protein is CASSWDRDIRLFF. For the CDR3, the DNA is TGCGCCAGCAGCTGGGACAGGGATATTAGATTGTTTTTT.

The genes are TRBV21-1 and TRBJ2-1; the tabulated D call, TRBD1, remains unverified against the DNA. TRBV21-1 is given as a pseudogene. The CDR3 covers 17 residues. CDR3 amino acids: CASSSITGQGLYNEQFF. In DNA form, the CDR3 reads TGTGCCAGCAGCTCAATAACGGGACAGGGGTTGTACAATGAGCAGTTCTTC.

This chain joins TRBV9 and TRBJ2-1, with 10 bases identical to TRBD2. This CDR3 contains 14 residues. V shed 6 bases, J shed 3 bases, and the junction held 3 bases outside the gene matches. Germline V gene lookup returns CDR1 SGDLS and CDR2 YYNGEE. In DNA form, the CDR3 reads TGTGCCAGCACCTCTAGCGGGAGCTACAATGAGCAGTTCTTC. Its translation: CASTSSGSYNEQFF.

CDR3 DNA: TGTGCCAGCAGCTTAGGGACACCCGGCGACGAGCAGTACTTC. This codes for CASSLGTPGDEQYF. The chain employs TRBV7-9 and TRBJ2-7; TRBD1 might be the D (5 bases). Per the germline V gene, CDR1 is SEHNR and CDR2 is FQNEAQ (reference sequence). The V end lost 1 base, the J end lost 5 bases, and 12 bases lay between the germline ends. This CDR3 is 14 amino acids long.

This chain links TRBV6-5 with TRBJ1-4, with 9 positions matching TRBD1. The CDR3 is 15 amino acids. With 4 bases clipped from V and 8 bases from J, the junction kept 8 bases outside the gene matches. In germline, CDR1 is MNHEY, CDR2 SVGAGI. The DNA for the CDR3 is TGTGCCAGCAGTTCGTCGGACAGGGGACTAGAAAAACTGTTTTTT. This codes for CASSSSDRGLEKLFF.

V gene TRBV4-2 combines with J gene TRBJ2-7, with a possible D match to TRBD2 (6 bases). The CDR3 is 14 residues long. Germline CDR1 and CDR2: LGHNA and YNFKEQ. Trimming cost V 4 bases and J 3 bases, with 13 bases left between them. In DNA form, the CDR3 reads TGTGCCAGCAGCCCCGGAGGGACGTACTACGAGCAGTACTTC. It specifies CASSPGGTYYEQYF.

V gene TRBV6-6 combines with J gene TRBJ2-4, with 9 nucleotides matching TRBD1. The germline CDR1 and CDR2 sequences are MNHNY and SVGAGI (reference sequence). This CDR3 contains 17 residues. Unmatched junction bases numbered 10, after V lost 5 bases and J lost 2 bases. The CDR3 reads CASSRSGQGSTKNIQYF. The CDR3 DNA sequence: TGTGCCAGCAGTCGTTCGGGACAGGGTTCGACCAAAAACATTCAGTACTTC.

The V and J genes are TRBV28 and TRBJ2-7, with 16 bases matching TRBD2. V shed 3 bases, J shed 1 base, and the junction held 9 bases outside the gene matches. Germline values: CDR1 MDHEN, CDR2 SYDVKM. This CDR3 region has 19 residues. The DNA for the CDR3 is TGTGCCAGCAGTTTTAGCGCCGAGGGACTAGCGGGAGGGTCCTACGAGCAGTACTTC. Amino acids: CASSFSAEGLAGGSYEQYF.

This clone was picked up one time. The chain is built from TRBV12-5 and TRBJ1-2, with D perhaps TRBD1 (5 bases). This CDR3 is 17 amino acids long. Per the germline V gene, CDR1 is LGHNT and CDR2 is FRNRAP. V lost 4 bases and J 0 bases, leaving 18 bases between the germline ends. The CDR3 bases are TGTGCTAGTGGTTCCGACTCGCAGGGTATAGCTAACTATGGCTACACCTTC. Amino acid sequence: CASGSDSQGIANYGYTF. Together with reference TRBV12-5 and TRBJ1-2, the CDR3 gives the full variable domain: DARVTQTPRHKVTEMGQEVTMRCQPILGHNTVFWYRQTMMQGLELLAYFRNRAPLDDSGMPKDRFSAEMPDATLATLKIQPSEPRDSAVYFCASGSDSQGIANYGYTFGSGTRLTVV.

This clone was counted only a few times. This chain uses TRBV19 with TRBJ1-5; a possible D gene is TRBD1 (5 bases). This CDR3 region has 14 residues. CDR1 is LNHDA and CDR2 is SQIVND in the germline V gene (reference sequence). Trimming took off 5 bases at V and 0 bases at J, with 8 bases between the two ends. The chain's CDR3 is CASSVRDSNQPQHF. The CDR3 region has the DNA TGTGCCAGTAGTGTCAGGGATAGCAATCAGCCCCAGCATTTT.

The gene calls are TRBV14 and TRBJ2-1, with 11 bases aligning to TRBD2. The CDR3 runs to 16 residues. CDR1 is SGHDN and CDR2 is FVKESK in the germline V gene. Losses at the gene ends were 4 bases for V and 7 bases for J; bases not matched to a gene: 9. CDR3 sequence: CASSPLAGGPRNEQFF. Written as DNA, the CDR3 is TGTGCCAGCAGCCCATTAGCGGGAGGGCCGAGGAATGAGCAGTTCTTC.

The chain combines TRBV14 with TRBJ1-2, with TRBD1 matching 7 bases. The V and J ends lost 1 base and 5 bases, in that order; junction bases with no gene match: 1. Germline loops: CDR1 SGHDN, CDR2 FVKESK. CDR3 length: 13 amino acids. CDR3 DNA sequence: TGTGCCAGCAGCCAAGTGACAGGGTATGGCTACACCTTC. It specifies CASSQVTGYGYTF.